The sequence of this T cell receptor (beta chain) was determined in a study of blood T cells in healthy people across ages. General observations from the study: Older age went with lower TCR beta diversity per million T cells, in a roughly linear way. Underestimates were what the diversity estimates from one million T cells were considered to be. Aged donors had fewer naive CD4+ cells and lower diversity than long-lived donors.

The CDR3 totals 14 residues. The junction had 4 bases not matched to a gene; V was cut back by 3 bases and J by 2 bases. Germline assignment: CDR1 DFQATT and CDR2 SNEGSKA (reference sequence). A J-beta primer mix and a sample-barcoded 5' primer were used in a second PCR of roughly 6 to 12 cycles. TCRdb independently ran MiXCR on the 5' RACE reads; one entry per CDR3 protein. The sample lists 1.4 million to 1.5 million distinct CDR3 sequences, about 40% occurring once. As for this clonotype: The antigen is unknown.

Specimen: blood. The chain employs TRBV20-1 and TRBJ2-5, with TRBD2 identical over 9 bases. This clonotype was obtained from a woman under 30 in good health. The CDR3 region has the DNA TGCAGTGCTAGCCTAGCGGGGAGTCAAGAGACCCAGTACTTC. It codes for CSASLAGSQETQYF.